The 15 T cell receptor beta chains reported below all come from one sample, sequenced in a study of control samples from healthy donors and cancer patients. Assay: immunoSEQ multiplex PCR; the TCRdb copy retains only in-frame clones and omits some. The sample has approximately 120,000 clones, 92% seen once; the top ten hold approximately 0.57%. Input material: PBMCs. All receptors derive from a man of 80 years or more with head and neck cancer.

The rearrangement links TRBV11-2 to TRBJ2-2, with a possible D match to TRBD1 (6 bases). Germline V gene data show CDR1 as SGHAT and CDR2 as FQNNGV. The CDR3 contains 15 residues. Deletions cut 5 bases from V and 3 bases from J, with 13 bases between. The CDR3 bases are TGTGCCAGCAGCCAGGGGCAGGGGTACACCGGGGAGCTGTTTTTT. This codes for CASSQGQGYTGELFF.

The V and J genes are TRBV24-1 and TRBJ2-2; D perhaps matches TRBD2 (5 bases). The CDR3 loop spans 14 amino acids. Trimming left V 5 bases short and J 1 base short, with 7 bases between. Germline V gene sequence: CDR1 KGHDR, CDR2 SFDVKD. The CDR3 here is CATSGRGNTGELFF. CDR3 bases: TGTGCCACCAGTGGACGGGGGAACACCGGGGAGCTGTTTTTT.

This chain joins TRBV9 and TRBJ2-7; D call uncertain. CDR1 and CDR2 from the germline V gene are SGDLS and YYNGEE. V gave up 3 bases and J gave up 5 bases, with 18 bases separating them. This CDR3 comprises 15 residues. CDR3 region: CASSGPDLESDEQYF. The CDR3 nucleotides read TGTGCCAGCAGCGGTCCTGACCTAGAGTCCGACGAGCAGTACTTC.

The chain combines TRBV15 with TRBJ1-1; D perhaps matches TRBD1 (5 bases). Trimming took off 0 bases at V and 4 bases at J, with 12 bases between the two ends. This CDR3 comprises 15 residues. Per the germline V gene, CDR1 is LNHNV and CDR2 is YYDKDF (reference sequence). Written as DNA, the CDR3 is TGTGCCACCAGCAGAGACAAAAGGAGGGGCACTGAAGCTTTCTTT. The encoded protein is CATSRDKRRGTEAFF.

This clone was seen only a few times. This chain connects TRBV12-5 to TRBJ2-3; 12 nucleotides match TRBD2. Germline lookup yields CDR1 LGHNT and CDR2 FRNRAP. This CDR3 is 15 amino acids long. V dropped 6 bases and J dropped 6; count of bases not matched to a gene: 7. In DNA, the CDR3 is TGTGCTAGTGGATCTAGCGGGGGGGCCCGTGATACGCAGTATTTT. As protein: CASGSSGGARDTQYF.

The rearrangement links TRBV3-1 (or the pseudogene TRBV3-2) to TRBJ2-7, with TRBD1 as a possible D gene (8 bases). Trimming pared 6 bases from V and 7 bases from J, leaving 16 bases between. The CDR3 is made up of 13 amino acids. The germline V gene has CDR1 LGHDT and CDR2 YNNKEL (reference sequence). This chain's CDR3 is CASSLGQGGEQYF. The CDR3 DNA reads TGTGCCAGCAGTCTTGGACAGGGAGGGGAGCAGTACTTC.

The chain joins TRBV6-4 to TRBJ1-1; possibly TRBD1 for D (5 bases). Germline CDR1 MRHNA, CDR2 SNTAGT. The V end lost 2 bases, the J end lost 5 bases, and 9 bases lay between the germline ends. The CDR3 consists of 13 residues. CDR3 nucleotides: TGTGCCAGCAGTGACGGTTGGGGGACTGAAGCTTTCTTT. It translates to CASSDGWGTEAFF.

V and J are TRBV18 and TRBJ2-1, with D possibly matching TRBD1 (7 bases). The V end lost 8 bases, the J end lost 0 bases, and 14 bases lay between the germline ends. The CDR3 runs to 15 residues. The germline V gene has CDR1 KGHSH and CDR2 LQKENI. CDR3 protein: CASHQGGSSYNEQFF. The CDR3 DNA sequence: TGTGCCAGCCATCAGGGGGGAAGCTCCTACAATGAGCAGTTCTTC. Using reference TRBV18 and TRBJ2-1 for the parts outside the CDR3, the full variable domain is NAGVMQNPRHLVRRRGQEARLRCSPMKGHSHVYWYRQLPEEGLKFMVYLQKENIIDESGMPKERFSAEFPKEGPSILRIQQVVRGDSAAYFCASHQGGSSYNEQFFGPGTRLTVL.

The chain carries TRBV5-1 and TRBJ1-1; 7 positions match TRBD1. Per germline, CDR1 SGHRS and CDR2 YFSETQ. The CDR3 runs to 14 residues. J gave up 6 bases and V 1 base, and 6 bases lay outside the gene matches. DNA of the CDR3: TGCGCCAGCAGCTTGTTGACAGGGTATTCTGAAGCTTTCTTT. Translating gives CASSLLTGYSEAFF.

This clone was found once. The chain uses TRBV7-9 and TRBJ1-1; D may be TRBD1 (5 bases). The V gene's germline CDR1 is SEHNR and CDR2 FQNEAQ (reference sequence). CDR3 length: 12 amino acids. The ends were cut back, 5 bases at V and 5 bases at J, with 9 bases in the middle. The CDR3 region is CASSPAGTEAFF. Here the CDR3 DNA reads TGTGCCAGCAGCCCGGCAGGGACTGAAGCTTTCTTT.

The rearrangement joins TRBV18 to TRBJ2-7; 8 nucleotides align to TRBD1. The length of the CDR3 is 13 residues. Trimming cost V 6 bases and J 6 bases; bases outside gene matches: 7. Germline V lookup: CDR1 KGHSH, CDR2 LQKENI. The CDR3, as DNA: TGTGCCAGCTCGGGGGACAGGATCGGCGAGCAGTACTTC. Its protein is CASSGDRIGEQYF.

The genes are TRBV19 and TRBJ1-2, with TRBD1 matching over 9 bases. J lost 0 bases, V lost 10 bases, and 9 bases had no gene match. The CDR3 totals 15 residues. Per germline, CDR1 LNHDA and CDR2 SQIVND (reference sequence). The CDR3 DNA reads TGTGCCACCCGGGACAGGGACTTAGCTAACTATGGCTACACCTTC. Translating it yields CATRDRDLANYGYTF.

V and J are TRBV5-1 and TRBJ1-1; the D gene is possibly TRBD1 (6 bases). CDR3 length: 13 amino acids. Germline assignment: CDR1 SGHRS and CDR2 YFSETQ. V lost 4 bases and J 4 bases, leaving 11 bases between the germline ends. The CDR3 loop is CASSPRGATEAFF. The CDR3, as DNA: TGCGCCAGCAGCCCTAGGGGGGCCACTGAAGCTTTCTTT.

This chain uses TRBV7-9 with TRBJ1-4; no clear D gene. Germline V gene sequence: CDR1 SEHNR, CDR2 FQNEAQ (reference sequence). The CDR3 runs 14 residues. V shed 7 bases and J shed 0 bases, with 9 bases lying between them. Here the CDR3 reads CASTRAATNEKLFF. CDR3 nucleotides: TGTGCCAGCACGAGGGCGGCAACTAATGAAAAACTGTTTTTT.

The CDR3 loop reads CASTSTEGNEQYF. CDR3 bases: TGTGCCAGCACCTCGACAGAGGGGAACGAGCAGTACTTC. The chain joins TRBV7-9 to TRBJ2-7, with D perhaps being TRBD1 or TRBD2 (5 bases each). Germline V gives CDR1 SEHNR, CDR2 FQNEAQ (reference sequence). The CDR3 has 13 amino acids. The V and J ends lost 7 bases and 5 bases respectively, with 15 bases between them.